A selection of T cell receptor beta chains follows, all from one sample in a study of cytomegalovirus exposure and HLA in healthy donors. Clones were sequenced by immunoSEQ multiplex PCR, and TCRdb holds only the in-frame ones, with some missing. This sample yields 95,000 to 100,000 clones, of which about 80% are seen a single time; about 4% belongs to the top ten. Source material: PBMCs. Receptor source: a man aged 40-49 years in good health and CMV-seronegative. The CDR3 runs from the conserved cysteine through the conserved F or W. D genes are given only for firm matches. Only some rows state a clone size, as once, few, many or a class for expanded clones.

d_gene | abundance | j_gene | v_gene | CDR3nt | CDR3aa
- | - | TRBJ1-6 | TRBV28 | TGTGCCAGCAGCTCAGGGCCCGTTAATTCACCCCTCCACTTT | CASSSGPVNSPLHF
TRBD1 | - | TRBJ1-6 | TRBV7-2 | TGTGCCAGCAGCCAGGGGGTTTCACCCCTCCACTTT | CASSQGVSPLHF
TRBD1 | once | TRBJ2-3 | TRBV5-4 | TGTGCCAGCAGCTTGTGGGCAGGGGGCGCAGATACGCAGTATTTT | CASSLWAGGADTQYF
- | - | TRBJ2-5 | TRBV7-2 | TGTGCCAGCAGCTTATATTTTCAAGAGACCCAGTACTTC | CASSLYFQETQYF
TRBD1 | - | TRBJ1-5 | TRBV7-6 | TGTGCCAGCAGCTTAGAGGGACAGGGGGATCAGCCCCAGCATTTT | CASSLEGQGDQPQHF
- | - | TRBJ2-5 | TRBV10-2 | TGCGCCAGCAGAGAGCCGAATCCGGGGACCCAGTACTTC | CASREPNPGTQYF
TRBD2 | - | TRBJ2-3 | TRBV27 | TGTGCCAGCAGTTTGGGGACTAGCGGGGATACGCAGTATTTT | CASSLGTSGDTQYF
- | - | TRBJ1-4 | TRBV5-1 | TGCGCCAGCAGCCTAACCGGGACATTCGAAAAACTGTTTTTT | CASSLTGTFEKLFF
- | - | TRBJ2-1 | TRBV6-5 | TGTGCCAGCAGTAACAAGTGGCATGAGCAGTTCTTC | CASSNKWHEQFF
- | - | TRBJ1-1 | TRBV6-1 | TGTGCCAGCAGTGTTTACTCACGCACTGAAGCTTTCTTT | CASSVYSRTEAFF
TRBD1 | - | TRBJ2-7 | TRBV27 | TGTGCCAGCAGCCGCGCCGGGACAGTGGGGTACGAGCAGTACTTC | CASSRAGTVGYEQYF
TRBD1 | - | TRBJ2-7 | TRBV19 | TGTGCCAGTAGTCGGGACAGGGCCGAGCAGTACTTC | CASSRDRAEQYF
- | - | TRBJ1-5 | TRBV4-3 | TGCGCCAGCAGCCAAGGGGCAGGGAATCAGCCCCAGCATTTT | CASSQGAGNQPQHF
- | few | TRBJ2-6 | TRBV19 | TGTGCCAGTAGTTCAGGTGGGCCCAATTCTGGGGCCAACGTCCTGACTTTC | CASSSGGPNSGANVLTF
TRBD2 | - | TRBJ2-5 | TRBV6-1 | TGTGCCAGCAGTGAGACTAGCGGGGGGGCCGGGCAAGAGACCCAGTACTTC | CASSETSGGAGQETQYF
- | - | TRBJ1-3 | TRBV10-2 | TGCGCCAGCAGTGCTATCATCCGAGGAAACACCATATATTTT | CASSAIIRGNTIYF
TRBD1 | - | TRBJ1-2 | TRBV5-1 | TGCGCCAGCAGCCCTGGGACAGGGTGGGGCGACACCTTC | CASSPGTGWGDTF
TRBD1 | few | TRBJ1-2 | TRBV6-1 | TGTGCCAGCAGCACCGGGACAGGGCCCTTCTTC | CASSTGTGPFF
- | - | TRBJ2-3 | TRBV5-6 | TGTGCCAGCAGCCGGGACTTTGATACGCAGTATTTT | CASSRDFDTQYF
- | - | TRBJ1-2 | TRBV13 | TGTGCCAGCAGCTTGACAGTTACCCGCCATGGCTACACCTTC | CASSLTVTRHGYTF
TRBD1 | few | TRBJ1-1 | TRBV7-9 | TGTGCCAGCACCTTGGGACAGCCGAACACTGAAGCTTTCTTT | CASTLGQPNTEAFF
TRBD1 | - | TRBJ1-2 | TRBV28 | TGTGCCAGCAGTTTAGGCAGGGGGAAAGGCTATGGCTACACCTTC | CASSLGRGKGYGYTF
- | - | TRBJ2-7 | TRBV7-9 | TGTTCCAGCAGCCCCGGACAGCCCGACTCCTACGAGCAGTACTTC | CSSSPGQPDSYEQYF
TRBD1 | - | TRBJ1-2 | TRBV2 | TGTGCCAGCAGGACGACAGGGGGCCACTATGGCTACACCTTC | CASRTTGGHYGYTF
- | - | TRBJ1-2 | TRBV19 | TGTGCCAGTACCCCACCGGTCGGCAGGGCGGGCTACACCTTC | CASTPPVGRAGYTF
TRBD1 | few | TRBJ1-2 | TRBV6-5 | TGTGCCAGCAGGCTCAGGGGGCTTGATGGCTACACCTTC | CASRLRGLDGYTF
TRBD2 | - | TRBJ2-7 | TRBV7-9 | TGTGCCAGCAGCTTTGGGCGGGGGGTCGTCGAGCAGTACTTC | CASSFGRGVVEQYF
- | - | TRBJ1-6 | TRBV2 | TGTGCCAGCATAAGAAGAGAGGGATCGGATTCACCCCTCCACTTT | CASIRREGSDSPLHF
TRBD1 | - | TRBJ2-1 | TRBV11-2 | TGTGCCAGCAGCTTAGATCCCGGGACAGCCGGGAATGAGCAGTTCTTC | CASSLDPGTAGNEQFF
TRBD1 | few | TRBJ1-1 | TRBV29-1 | TGCAGCGGTAGACAGGGTTTGAACACTGAAGCTTTCTTT | CSGRQGLNTEAFF
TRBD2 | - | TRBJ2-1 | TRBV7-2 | TGTGCCAGCAGCTTGACTAGCGGGGGGCCTACTGATTACAATGAGCAGTTCTTC | CASSLTSGGPTDYNEQFF
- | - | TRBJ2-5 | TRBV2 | TGTGCCAGCAGTCTACAAGAGACCCAGTACTTC | CASSLQETQYF
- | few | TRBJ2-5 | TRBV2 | TGTGCCAGCAGTGAAGCGCTTAGCTCCAAAGAGACCCAGTACTTC | CASSEALSSKETQYF
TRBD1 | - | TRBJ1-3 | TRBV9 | TGTGCCAGCAGTAAAAGGGACAGCGGAAACACCATATATTTT | CASSKRDSGNTIYF
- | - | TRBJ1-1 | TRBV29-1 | TGCAGCGTAGACAGGCCGGACACTGAAGCTTTCTTT | CSVDRPDTEAFF
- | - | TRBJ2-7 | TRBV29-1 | TGCAGCGTTGAAGATCGGGGAGAGGAATTC | CSVEDRGEEF
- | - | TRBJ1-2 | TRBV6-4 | TGTGCCAGCAGTGCGGGGGAAGGCTATGGCTACACCTTC | CASSAGEGYGYTF
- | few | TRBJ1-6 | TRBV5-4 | TGTGCCAGCAGCTTGTCGGCGGGGAGCTCACCCCTCCACTTT | CASSLSAGSSPLHF
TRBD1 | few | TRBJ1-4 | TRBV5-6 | TGTGCCAGCAGCAGTGGGACAGAAGTGGTTCGACTGTTTTTT | CASSSGTEVVRLFF
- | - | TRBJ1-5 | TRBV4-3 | TGCGCCAGCAGCCAAGACAGGGCCCAGCCCCAGCATTTT | CASSQDRAQPQHF
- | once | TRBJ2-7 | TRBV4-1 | TGCGCCAGCAGCCAAAGGGCCGGACAAGCCTCCTACGAGCAGTACTTC | CASSQRAGQASYEQYF
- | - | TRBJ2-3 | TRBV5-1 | TGCGCCAGCAGCGCGACAGACACAGATACGCAGTATTTT | CASSATDTDTQYF
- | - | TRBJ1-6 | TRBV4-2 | TGTGCCAGCAGCCAAGTAGACGAGGTTAATTCACCCCTCCACTTT | CASSQVDEVNSPLHF